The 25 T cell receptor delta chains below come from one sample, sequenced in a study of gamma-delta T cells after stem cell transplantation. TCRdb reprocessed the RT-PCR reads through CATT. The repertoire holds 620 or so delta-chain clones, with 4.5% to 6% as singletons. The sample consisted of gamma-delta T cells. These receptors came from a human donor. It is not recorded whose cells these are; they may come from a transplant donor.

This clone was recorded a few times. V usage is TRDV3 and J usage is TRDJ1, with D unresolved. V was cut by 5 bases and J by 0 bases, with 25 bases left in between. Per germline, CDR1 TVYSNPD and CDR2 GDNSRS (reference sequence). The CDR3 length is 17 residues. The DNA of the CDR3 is TGTGCCGTCAGTTTCCCGTACGACTCTAGGTACACCGATAAACTCATCTTT. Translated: CAVSFPYDSRYTDKLIF.

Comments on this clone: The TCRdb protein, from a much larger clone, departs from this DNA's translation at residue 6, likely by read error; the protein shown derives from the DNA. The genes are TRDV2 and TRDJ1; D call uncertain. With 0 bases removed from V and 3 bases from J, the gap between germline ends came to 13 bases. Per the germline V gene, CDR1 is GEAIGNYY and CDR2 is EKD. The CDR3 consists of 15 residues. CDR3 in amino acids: CACDTAGAVADKLIF. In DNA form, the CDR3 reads TGTGCCTGTGACACCGCCGGAGCCGTGGCCGATAAACTCATCTTT.

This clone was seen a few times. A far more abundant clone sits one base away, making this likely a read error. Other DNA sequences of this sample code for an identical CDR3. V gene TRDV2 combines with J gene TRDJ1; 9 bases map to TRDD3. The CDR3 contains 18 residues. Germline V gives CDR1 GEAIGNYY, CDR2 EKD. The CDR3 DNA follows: TGTGCCTGTGACCCCGTACTCTGGGGGGATACCCACACCGATAAACTCATTTTT. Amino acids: CACDPVLWGDTHTDKLIF.

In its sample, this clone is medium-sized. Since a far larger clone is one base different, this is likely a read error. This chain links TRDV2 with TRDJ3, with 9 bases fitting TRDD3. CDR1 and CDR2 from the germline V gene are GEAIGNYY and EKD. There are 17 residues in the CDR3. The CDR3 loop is CACLLGESSRDTRQMFF. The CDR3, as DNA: TGTGCCTGTCTACTGGGGGAAAGCTCCCGGGACACCCGACAGATGTTTTTC.

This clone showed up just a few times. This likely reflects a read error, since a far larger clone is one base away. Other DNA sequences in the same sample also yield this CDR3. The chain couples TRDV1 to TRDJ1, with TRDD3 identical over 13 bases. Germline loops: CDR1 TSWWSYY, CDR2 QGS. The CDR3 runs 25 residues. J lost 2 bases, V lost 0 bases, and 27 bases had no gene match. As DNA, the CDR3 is TGTGCTCTTGGGGAACTATCCCTCCCTTTTACCAACATGTACTGGGGGATACGCCAAACCGATAAACTCATCTTT. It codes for CALGELSLPFTNMYWGIRQTDKLIF.

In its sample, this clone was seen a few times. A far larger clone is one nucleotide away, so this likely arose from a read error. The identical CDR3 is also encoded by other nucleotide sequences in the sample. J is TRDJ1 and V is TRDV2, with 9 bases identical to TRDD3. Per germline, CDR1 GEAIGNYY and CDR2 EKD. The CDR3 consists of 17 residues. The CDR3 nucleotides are TGTGCCTGTGACGCGATTACTGGGGGACAACCGAGCGATAAGCTCATCTTT. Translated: CACDAITGGQPSDKLIF.

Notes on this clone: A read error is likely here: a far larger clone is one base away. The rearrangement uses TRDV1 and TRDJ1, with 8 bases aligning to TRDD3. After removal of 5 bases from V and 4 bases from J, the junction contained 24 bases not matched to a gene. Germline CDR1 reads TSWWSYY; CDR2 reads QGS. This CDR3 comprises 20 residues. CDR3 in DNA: TGTGCTCTTGGGTCCCCGAGGCCGAGCCCACTCTGGGGGAAGATCGATAAACTCATCTTT. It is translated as CALGSPRPSPLWGKIDKLIF.

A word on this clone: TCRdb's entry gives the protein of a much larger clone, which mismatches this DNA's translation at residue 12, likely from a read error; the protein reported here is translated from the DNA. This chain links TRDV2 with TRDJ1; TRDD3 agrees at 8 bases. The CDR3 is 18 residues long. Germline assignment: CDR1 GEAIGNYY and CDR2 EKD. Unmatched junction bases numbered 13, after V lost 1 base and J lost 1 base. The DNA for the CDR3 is TGTGCCTGTGACACTCTTCATCCCGTGGGGGATCCCACCGATAAACTCATCTTT. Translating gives CACDTLHPVGDPTDKLIF.

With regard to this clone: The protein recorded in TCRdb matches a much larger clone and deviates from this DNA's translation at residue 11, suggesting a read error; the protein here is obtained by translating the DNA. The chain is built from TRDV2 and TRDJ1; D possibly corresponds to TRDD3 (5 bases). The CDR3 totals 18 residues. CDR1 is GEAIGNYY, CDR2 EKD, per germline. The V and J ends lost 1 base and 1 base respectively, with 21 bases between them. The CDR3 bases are TGTGCCTGTGACACTCTTCATCCCGTGGGGAATCTCACCGATAAACTCATCTTT. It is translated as CACDTLHPVGNLTDKLIF.

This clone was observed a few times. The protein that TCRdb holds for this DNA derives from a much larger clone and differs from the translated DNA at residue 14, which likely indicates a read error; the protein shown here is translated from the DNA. DNA of the CDR3: TGTGCCTGTGACACTCTTCATCCCGTGGGGGATCTCACCGGTAAACTCATCTTT. Translated, it gives CACDTLHPVGDLTGKLIF. This chain connects TRDV2 to TRDJ1, with 8 bases fitting TRDD3. Germline V gene data show CDR1 as GEAIGNYY and CDR2 as EKD. This CDR3 spans 18 amino acids.

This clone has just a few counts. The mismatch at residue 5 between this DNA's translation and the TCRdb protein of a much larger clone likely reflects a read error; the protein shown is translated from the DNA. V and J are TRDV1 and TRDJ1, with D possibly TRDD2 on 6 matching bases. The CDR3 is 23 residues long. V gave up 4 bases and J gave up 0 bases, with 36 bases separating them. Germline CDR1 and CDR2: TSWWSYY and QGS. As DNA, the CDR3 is TGTGCTCTTGGGGGACTGCCCTCCTACTCCTACCCTCTGTTGGAGCCAAACACCGATAAACTCATCTTT. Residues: CALGGLPSYSYPLLEPNTDKLIF.

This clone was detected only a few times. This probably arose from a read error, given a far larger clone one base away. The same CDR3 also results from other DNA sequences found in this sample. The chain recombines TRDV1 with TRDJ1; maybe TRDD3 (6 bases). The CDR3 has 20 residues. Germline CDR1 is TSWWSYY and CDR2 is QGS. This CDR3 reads CALGGMLLGPPVGYTDKLIF. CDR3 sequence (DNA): TGTGCTCTTGGGGGAATGTTACTGGGACCCCCCGTGGGGTACACCGATAAACTCATCTTC.

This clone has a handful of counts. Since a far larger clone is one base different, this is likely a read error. The CDR3 here is CACDAVLGDTSWDTRQMFF. The CDR3, as DNA: TGTGCCTGTGACGCCGTACTGGGGGATACCTCCTGGGACACCCGACAGATGTTTTTC. The J gene is TRDJ3, the V gene TRDV2; 12 bases map to TRDD3. Germline CDR1 is GEAIGNYY and CDR2 is EKD. V trimming: 3 bases; J trimming: 0 bases; junction bases outside the gene matches: 5. The CDR3 is 19 amino acids.

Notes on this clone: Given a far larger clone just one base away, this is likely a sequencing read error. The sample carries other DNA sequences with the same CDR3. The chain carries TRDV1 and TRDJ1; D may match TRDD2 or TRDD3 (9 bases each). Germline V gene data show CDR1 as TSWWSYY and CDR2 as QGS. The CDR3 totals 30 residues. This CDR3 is CALGQRPHYEGGNLFLPTPWGIEETDKLIF. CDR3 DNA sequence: TGTGCTCTTGGACAACGCCCCCACTATGAAGGAGGTAATTTATTCCTTCCTACGCCGTGGGGGATAGAGGAGACCGATAAACTCATCTTC.

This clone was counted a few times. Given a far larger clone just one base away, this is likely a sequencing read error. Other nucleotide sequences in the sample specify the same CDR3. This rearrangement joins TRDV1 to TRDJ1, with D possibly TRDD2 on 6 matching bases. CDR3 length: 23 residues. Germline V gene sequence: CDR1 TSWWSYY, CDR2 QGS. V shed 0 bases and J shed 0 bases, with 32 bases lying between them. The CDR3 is CALGELPSYSYPLLEPNTDKLIF. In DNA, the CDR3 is TGTGCTCTTGGGGAACTGCCCTCCTACTCCTACCCTCTGCTGGAGCCAAACACCGATAAACTCATCTTT.

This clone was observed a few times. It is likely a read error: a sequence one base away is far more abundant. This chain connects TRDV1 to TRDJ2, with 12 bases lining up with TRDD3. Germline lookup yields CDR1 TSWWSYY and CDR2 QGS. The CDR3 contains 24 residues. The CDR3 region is CALGPRGTLTSHYWGIPLTAQLFF. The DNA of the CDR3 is TGTGCTCTTGGGCCCCGAGGGACGCTGACCTCTCATTACTGGGGGATACCTCTGACAGCACAACTATTCTTT.

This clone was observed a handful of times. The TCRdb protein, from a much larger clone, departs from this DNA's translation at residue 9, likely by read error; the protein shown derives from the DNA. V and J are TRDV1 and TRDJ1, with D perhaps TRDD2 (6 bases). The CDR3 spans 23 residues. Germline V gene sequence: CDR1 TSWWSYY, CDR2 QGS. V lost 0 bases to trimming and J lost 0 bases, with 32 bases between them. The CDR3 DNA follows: TGTGCTCTTGGGGAACTGCCCTCCCACTCCTACCCTCTGTTGGAGCCAAACACCGATAAACTCATCTTT. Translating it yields CALGELPSHSYPLLEPNTDKLIF.

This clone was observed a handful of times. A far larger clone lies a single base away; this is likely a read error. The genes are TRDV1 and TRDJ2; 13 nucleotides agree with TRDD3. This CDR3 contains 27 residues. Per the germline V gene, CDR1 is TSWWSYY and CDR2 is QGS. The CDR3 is CALGELPLPFPTIYWGIRSALAAQLFF. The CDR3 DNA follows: TGTGCTCTTGGGGAATTACCACTTCCCTTTCCTACAATATACTGGGGGATACGCTCTGCTTTGGCAGCACAACTCTTCTTT.

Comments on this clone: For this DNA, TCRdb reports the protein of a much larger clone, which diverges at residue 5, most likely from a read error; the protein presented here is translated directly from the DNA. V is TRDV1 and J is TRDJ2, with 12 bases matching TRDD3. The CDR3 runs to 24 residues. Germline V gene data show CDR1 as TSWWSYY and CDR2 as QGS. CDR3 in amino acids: CALGTRGTLTSHYWGILLTAQLFF. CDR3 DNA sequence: TGTGCTCTTGGGACCCGAGGGACGCTGACCTCTCATTACTGGGGGATACTTCTGACAGCACAACTATTCTTT.

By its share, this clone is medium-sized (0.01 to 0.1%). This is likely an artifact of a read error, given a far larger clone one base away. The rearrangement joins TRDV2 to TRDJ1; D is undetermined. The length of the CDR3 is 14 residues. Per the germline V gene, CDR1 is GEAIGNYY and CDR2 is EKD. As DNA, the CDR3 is TGTGCCCGTGACACCGTTGGGTTCACCGATAAACTCATCTTT. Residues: CARDTVGFTDKLIF.

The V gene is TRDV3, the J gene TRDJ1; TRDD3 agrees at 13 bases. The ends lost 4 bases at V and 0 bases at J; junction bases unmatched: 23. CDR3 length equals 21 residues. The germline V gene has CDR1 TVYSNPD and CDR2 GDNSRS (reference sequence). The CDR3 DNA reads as TGTGCCTCCCGGCCTTCCTCCCTATTCACTGGGGGATACGCGTACACCGATAAACTCATCTTT. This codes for CASRPSSLFTGGYAYTDKLIF.

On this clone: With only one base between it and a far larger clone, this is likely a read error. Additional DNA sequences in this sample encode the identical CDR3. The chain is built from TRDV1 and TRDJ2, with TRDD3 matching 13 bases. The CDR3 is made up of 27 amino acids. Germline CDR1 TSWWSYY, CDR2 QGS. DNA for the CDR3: TGCGCTCTTGGGGAATTACCACTTCCCTTTCCTACAATATACTGGGGGATACGCTCTGCTTTGACAGCACAACTCTTCTTT. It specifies CALGELPLPFPTIYWGIRSALTAQLFF.

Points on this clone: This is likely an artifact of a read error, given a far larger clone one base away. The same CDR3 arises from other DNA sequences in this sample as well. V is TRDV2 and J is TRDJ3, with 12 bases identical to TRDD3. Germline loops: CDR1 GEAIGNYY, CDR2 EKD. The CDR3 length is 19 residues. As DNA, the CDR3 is TGTGCCTGCGACACCGTACTGGGGGATACCTCCTGGGACACCCGACAGATGTTTTTC. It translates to CACDTVLGDTSWDTRQMFF.

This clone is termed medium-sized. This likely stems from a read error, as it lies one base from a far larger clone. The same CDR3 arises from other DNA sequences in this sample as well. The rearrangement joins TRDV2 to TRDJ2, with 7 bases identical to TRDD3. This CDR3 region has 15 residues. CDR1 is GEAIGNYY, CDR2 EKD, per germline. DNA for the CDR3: TGTGCCTGTGACACACTACTGGGGACGACAGCGCAACTCTTCTTT. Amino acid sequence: CACDTLLGTTAQLFF.

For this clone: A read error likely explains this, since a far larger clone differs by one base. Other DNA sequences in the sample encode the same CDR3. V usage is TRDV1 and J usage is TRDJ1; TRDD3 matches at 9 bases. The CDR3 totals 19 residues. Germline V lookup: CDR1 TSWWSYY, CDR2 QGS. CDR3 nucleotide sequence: TGTGCTCTCGGGGTTCCTTCCTGGGGATACGGCGATTACACCGATAAACTCATCTTT. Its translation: CALGVPSWGYGDYTDKLIF.